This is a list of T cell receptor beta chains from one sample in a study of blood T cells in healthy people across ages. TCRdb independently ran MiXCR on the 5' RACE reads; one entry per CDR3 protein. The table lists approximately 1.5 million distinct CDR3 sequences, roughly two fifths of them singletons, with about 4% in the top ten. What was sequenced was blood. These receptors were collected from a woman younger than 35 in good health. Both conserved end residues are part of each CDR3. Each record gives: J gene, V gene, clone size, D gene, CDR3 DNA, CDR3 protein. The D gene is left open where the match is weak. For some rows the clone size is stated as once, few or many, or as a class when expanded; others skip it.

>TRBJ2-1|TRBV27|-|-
TGTGCCAGCAGTTTAAATAGCGCTGCAAGAAGTTACAATGAGCAGTTCTTC
CASSLNSAARSYNEQFF
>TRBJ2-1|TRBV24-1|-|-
TGTGCCACCAGTGATTTCGTTTGGCGGCTAGCCGGGCCCCCTTCGCACAATGAGCAGTTCTTC
CATSDFVWRLAGPPSHNEQFF
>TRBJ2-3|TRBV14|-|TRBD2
TGTGCCAGCAGCCAAGCATCGGCTAGCGGTAGCACAGATACGCAGTATTTT
CASSQASASGSTDTQYF
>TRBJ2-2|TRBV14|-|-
TGTGCCAGCAGCCCCCTATCTTCCGGGGAGCTGTTTTTT
CASSPLSSGELFF
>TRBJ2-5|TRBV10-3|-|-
TGTGCCATCAGTGGGACCTGGAGTAGCGGACAAGAGACCCAGTACTTC
CAISGTWSSGQETQYF
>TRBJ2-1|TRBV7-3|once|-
TGTGCCAGCAGCCCCCAGTTGACTAGTGGCAATGAGCTGTTCTTC
CASSPQLTSGNELFF
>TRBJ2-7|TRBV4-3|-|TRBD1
TGCGCCAGCAGCCAAAATTCAAGGACAGGGGGGGTCTACGAGCAGTACTTC
CASSQNSRTGGVYEQYF
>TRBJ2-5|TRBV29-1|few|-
TGCAGCGTTGCCCCGGCGGCAGAGACCCAGTACTTC
CSVAPAAETQYF
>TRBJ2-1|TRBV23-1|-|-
TGCGCCAGCAGTCTGCCCCCGGATGAGCAGTTCTTC
CASSLPPDEQFF
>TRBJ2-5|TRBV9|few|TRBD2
TGTGCCAGCAGCGTCGGGGGACTACCGCAAGAGACCCAGTACTTC
CASSVGGLPQETQYF
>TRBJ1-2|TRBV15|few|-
TGTGCCACCAGCAGAGATGGGGGTAGAGGTCCCTATGGCTACACCTTC
CATSRDGGRGPYGYTF
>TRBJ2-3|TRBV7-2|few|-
TGTGCCAGCAGCTCCAGGCGGGGGCGGACCACAGATACGCAGTATTTT
CASSSRRGRTTDTQYF
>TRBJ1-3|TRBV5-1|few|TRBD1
TGCGCCAGCAGCTCGGGACAGATCTCTGGAAACACCATATATTTT
CASSSGQISGNTIYF
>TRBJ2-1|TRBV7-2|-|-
TGTGCCAGCAGCCTCACCCGACTCCCCAGCTCCTACAATGAGCAGTTCTTC
CASSLTRLPSSYNEQFF
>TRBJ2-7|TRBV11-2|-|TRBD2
TGTGCCAGCAGCCAAAGCGGGAGTCCCAACGAGCAGTACTTC
CASSQSGSPNEQYF
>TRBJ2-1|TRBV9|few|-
TGTGCCAGCAGCCCCCGGGATTGGACTGGCTACAATGAGCAGTTCTTC
CASSPRDWTGYNEQFF